This TCR beta chain was observed in a study of cytomegalovirus exposure and HLA in healthy donors. Overall study findings and caveats: In an earlier analysis, productive rearrangement rates for most beta V segments clustered near 90% or 30%.

In germline, CDR1 is SGHVS, CDR2 FQNEAQ. Germline trimming cut 2 bases from V and 6 bases from J; bases unmatched to any gene: 12. The CDR3 sequence is 17 residues long. 60 Vbeta and 13 Jbeta primers were used in PCR. Original data processing: Approximately 12 million of 70 million to 80 million unique TCR beta chains were shared, per a later count. Sequencing was performed with immunoSEQ multiplex PCR; in TCRdb, only in-frame clones are kept and a portion is missing. Clone size and the V and J calls come from that table; the DNA yielded D and trimming. This sample carries under 250,000 clones, 80% to 90% of them seen once, and the ten largest clones take about 0.25%. Among the donors, all were healthy bone marrow donors. As concerns this clone: The antigen is not known.

The receptor comes from a girl aged 2 to 10 in good health and CMV-seronegative. The chain recombines TRBV7-8 with TRBJ1-4; 7 nucleotides align to TRBD1. Material: PBMCs. The CDR3 loop reads CASSLLGGGAFDEKLFF. The CDR3 DNA reads TGTGCCAGCAGCTTATTAGGAGGGGGCGCATTCGATGAAAAACTGTTTTTT.